These T cell receptor beta chains were read from a single sample in a study of blood T cell repertoires in COVID-19. The data were produced by immunoSEQ multiplex PCR, yet TCRdb's version contains in-frame clones alone and is incomplete. This sample has 140,000 to 150,000 clones; more than 75% occur once, and the top ten carry approximately 1.2%. The sample taken for sequencing was PBMCs or T cells enriched from blood (not recorded which). These receptors originate from a woman aged 25 to 39 with acute COVID-19. The CDR3 runs from the conserved cysteine through the conserved F or W. A D gene is named only where the DNA matches it firmly. Some rows mark clone size as missing; the rest say once, few, many or name a class of expanded clone.

clone size,J gene,D gene,V gene,CDR3 protein,CDR3 DNA
.,TRBJ2-5,TRBD2,TRBV28,CASSFFRTSAETQYF,TGTGCCAGCAGTTTCTTCCGGACTAGCGCAGAGACCCAGTACTTC
.,TRBJ1-1,TRBD1,TRBV18,CASSPRTGDTEAFF,TGTGCCAGCTCACCCCGGACAGGGGATACTGAAGCTTTCTTT
.,TRBJ1-3,TRBD1,TRBV13,CASSLGVWTGGGGNTIYF,TGTGCCAGCAGCTTAGGGGTCTGGACAGGGGGAGGTGGAAACACCATATATTTT
once,TRBJ1-2,.,TRBV6-2/TRBV6-3,CASSLMPGWIYGYTF,TGTGCCAGCAGTTTGATGCCAGGGTGGATCTATGGCTACACCTTC
.,TRBJ1-6,.,TRBV4-2,CASSLGSSPLHF,TGTGCCAGCAGCCTTGGGAGTTCACCCCTCCACTTT
.,TRBJ1-1,TRBD1,TRBV5-1,CASRTGGTEAFF,TGCGCCAGCCGGACAGGGGGCACTGAAGCTTTCTTT
.,TRBJ1-2,.,TRBV6-5,CASTTVPNYGYTF,TGTGCCAGCACTACAGTCCCTAACTATGGCTACACCTTC
.,TRBJ2-1,TRBD2,TRBV9,CASSEGAGGVYNEQFF,TGTGCCAGCAGCGAAGGAGCGGGGGGTGTCTACAATGAGCAGTTCTTC
once,TRBJ2-5,.,TRBV12-3/TRBV12-4,CASRRQVQETQYF,TGTGCCAGCAGAAGACAGGTACAAGAGACCCAGTACTTC
.,TRBJ2-2,TRBD1,TRBV4-2,CASSRDRGVGNTGELFF,TGTGCCAGCAGCCGGGACAGGGGAGTAGGGAACACCGGGGAGCTGTTTTTT
.,TRBJ2-3,.,TRBV6-4,CASSAQSDTDTQYF,TGTGCCAGCAGTGCCCAGTCCGACACAGATACGCAGTATTTT
.,TRBJ1-3,TRBD1,TRBV19,CASTPDRGRNTIYF,TGTGCCAGTACCCCGGACAGGGGTCGAAACACCATATATTTT
.,TRBJ2-2,.,TRBV5-1,CASHGSSNTGELFF,TGCGCCAGCCACGGTAGTTCGAACACCGGGGAGCTGTTTTTT
few,TRBJ1-6,.,TRBV28,CASLEQDSIFHF,TGTGCCAGCCTGGAACAGGATAGCATTTTCCACTTT
.,TRBJ1-1,TRBD1,TRBV5-6,CASSLLGRKGAGNEAFF,TGTGCCAGCAGCTTGCTTGGCCGAAAGGGGGCAGGCAATGAAGCTTTCTTT
.,TRBJ2-7,.,TRBV30,CAWSFSGGSSYEQYF,TGTGCCTGGAGTTTCTCCGGGGGTAGCTCCTACGAGCAGTACTTC
.,TRBJ1-2,TRBD1,TRBV7-9,CASSLISGTGAYGYTF,TGTGCCAGCAGCCTTATCTCCGGGACAGGAGCCTATGGCTACACCTTC
.,TRBJ2-7,.,TRBV28,CASSFGSGWVEQYF,TGTGCCAGCAGTTTTGGTTCGGGTTGGGTCGAGCAGTACTTC
.,TRBJ2-5,.,TRBV7-7,CASSLGAPGGPQETQYF,TGTGCTAGCAGCTTAGGGGCCCCCGGGGGGCCACAAGAGACCCAGTACTTC
.,TRBJ1-2,TRBD1,TRBV28,CASRRQGGSGYTF,TGTGCCAGCAGGAGACAGGGGGGCTCTGGCTACACCTTC
few,TRBJ1-2,.,TRBV27,CASSLDGQFYGYTF,TGTGCCAGCAGTTTAGACGGACAGTTCTATGGCTACACCTTC
.,TRBJ1-2,TRBD1,TRBV28,CASSLSGQGGYGYTF,TGTGCCAGCAGTTTGAGTGGACAGGGAGGCTATGGCTACACCTTC